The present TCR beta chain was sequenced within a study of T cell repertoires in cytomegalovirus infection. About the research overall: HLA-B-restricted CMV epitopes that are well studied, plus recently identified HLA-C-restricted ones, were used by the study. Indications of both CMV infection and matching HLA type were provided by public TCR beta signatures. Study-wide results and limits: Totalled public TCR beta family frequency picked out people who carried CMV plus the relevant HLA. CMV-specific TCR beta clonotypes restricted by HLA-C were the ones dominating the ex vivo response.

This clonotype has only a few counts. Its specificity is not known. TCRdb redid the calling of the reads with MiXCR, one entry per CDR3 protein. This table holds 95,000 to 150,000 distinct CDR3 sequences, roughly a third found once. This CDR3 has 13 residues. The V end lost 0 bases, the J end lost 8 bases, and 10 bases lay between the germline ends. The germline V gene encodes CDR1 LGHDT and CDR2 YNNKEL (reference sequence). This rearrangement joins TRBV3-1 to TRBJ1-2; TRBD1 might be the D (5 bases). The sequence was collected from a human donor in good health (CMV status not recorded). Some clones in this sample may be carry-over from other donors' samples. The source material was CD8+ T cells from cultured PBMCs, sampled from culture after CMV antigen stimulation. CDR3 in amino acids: CASSQDAGIGYTF. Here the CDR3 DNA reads TGTGCCAGCAGCCAAGATGCAGGGATCGGCTACACCTTC.